Listed below are T cell receptor beta chains from one sample, sequenced in a study of blood T cell repertoires in COVID-19. This table comes from immunoSEQ multiplex PCR, and its TCRdb copy is limited to in-frame clones, with some not included. The sample has some 200,000 clones; 84% are singletons. The sample was peripheral blood. The receptors stem from a man younger than 40 with active or convalescent COVID-19. Both conserved end residues are trimmed from each CDR3. Fields, in order: V gene, J gene, D gene, CDR3 protein. D genes are given only for firm matches.

TRBV19	TRBJ2-7	-	ASSIVQLGRSGEGYEQY
TRBV13	TRBJ2-1	TRBD2	ASSFGGRGNEQF
TRBV7-9	TRBJ1-5	-	ASSFGQSDQPQH
TRBV6-5	TRBJ2-1	TRBD1	ASSYSGGWSNEQF
TRBV5-6	TRBJ1-2	-	ASNFGGAFYGYT
TRBV5-4	TRBJ1-6	-	ASSFKDSYNSPLH
TRBV10-1	TRBJ2-2	-	ASRLTENTGELF
TRBV11-3	TRBJ2-5	-	ASSLDRYRATKTQY
TRBV28	TRBJ1-2	TRBD1	ASSPRGRIYGYT
TRBV6-5	TRBJ1-1	TRBD1	ASRWTGDPNTEAF
TRBV4-1	TRBJ2-6	TRBD1	ASSQEGQPSSGANVLT
TRBV28	TRBJ2-1	TRBD1	ASSLYQGAVDEQF
TRBV7-9	TRBJ2-5	TRBD2	ASSLAGGQETQY
TRBV13	TRBJ2-1	TRBD2	ASSRGGESTYNEQF
TRBV19	TRBJ1-1	TRBD1	ASSIPGGLAEAF
TRBV6-6	TRBJ1-5	TRBD1	ASSYGQGPRQPQH
TRBV6-2/TRBV6-3	TRBJ1-1	-	ASSYSRGGVRDTEAF
TRBV7-3	TRBJ2-3	-	ASSRLGLADTQY
TRBV13	TRBJ1-6	TRBD1	ASSSGTGVTSSPLH
TRBV25-1	TRBJ1-1	-	ASSAGMNTEAF
TRBV10-3	TRBJ1-5	-	AISESDRSNQPQH
TRBV14	TRBJ1-4	-	ASSQDKRGYNEKLF
TRBV5-1	TRBJ2-3	-	ASSLVPRLEERQY
TRBV2	TRBJ2-7	TRBD1	ASSTGTGSREQY
TRBV18	TRBJ1-1	TRBD1	ASSPPGTGGEAF
TRBV7-2	TRBJ2-7	-	ASSSTGGYEQY
TRBV5-8	TRBJ1-5	-	ASGRGNQPQH
TRBV29-1	TRBJ1-1	TRBD1	SVSRQGGGTEAF
TRBV28	TRBJ1-2	TRBD1	ASGNPGQGAKGGYT
TRBV3-1/TRBV3-2	TRBJ1-2	TRBD1	ASSQGDSWDRGGYT
TRBV5-1	TRBJ2-5	TRBD2	ASSLEFSGIGETQY
TRBV5-4	TRBJ2-5	-	ASRERTEETQY
TRBV28	TRBJ1-2	-	ASSLSGIDYGYT
TRBV4-1	TRBJ2-1	-	ASSQEAVGQGRWDEQF
TRBV5-1	TRBJ2-2	-	ASSLADTGELF
TRBV5-1	TRBJ2-5	-	ASFGDGRETQY
TRBV25-1	TRBJ2-7	-	ASSVDSSYEQY
TRBV14	TRBJ1-1	-	ASSPAGLAF
TRBV3-1/TRBV3-2	TRBJ2-1	-	ASSQVRFMGGAWNEQF
TRBV4-3	TRBJ2-1	-	ASSQDVVPGYNEQF
TRBV9	TRBJ1-2	-	ASSQNYGYT
TRBV21-1	TRBJ2-3	-	ATRSSGRAQDTQY
TRBV27	TRBJ2-2	-	ASSFHSSLGQTGELF
TRBV6-5	TRBJ2-5	-	ASSYGQGIETQY
TRBV6-2/TRBV6-3	TRBJ1-2	-	ASSYSLGDYGYT
TRBV6-5	TRBJ1-6	-	ASRGPSSPLH
TRBV24-1	TRBJ2-1	-	ATSDFGVGGISYNEQF
TRBV30	TRBJ1-6	-	AWSVRGLSSYNSPLH
TRBV19	TRBJ2-1	TRBD2	ASSAPRPPSSGSDDEQF
TRBV6-5	TRBJ1-4	TRBD1	ASSLYGTGNEKLF
TRBV28	TRBJ1-1	TRBD1	ASSLFSTGGRGKNTEAF